This T cell receptor (beta chain) was sequenced in a study of blood T cell repertoires in COVID-19. Study overall: T cells, B-cell-depleted T cells, or PBMCs supplied cDNA or gDNA.

The ends lost 6 bases at V and 8 bases at J; junction bases unmatched: 13. This CDR3 has 15 amino acids. Germline CDR1 and CDR2: SGHNT and YYREEE (reference sequence). Assay: immunoSEQ multiplex PCR; the TCRdb copy retains only in-frame clones and omits some. The sample holds 200,000 or so clones, roughly 80% seen once. The TCR originated in a man aged 55 to 70 with active or convalescent COVID-19. J is TRBJ1-1 and V is TRBV5-4; 10 bases map to TRBD1. The source material was peripheral blood. The CDR3 spells CASMPRSRDRGEAFF. The CDR3 nucleotides read TGTGCCAGCATGCCGAGATCCCGGGACAGGGGCGAAGCTTTCTTT.